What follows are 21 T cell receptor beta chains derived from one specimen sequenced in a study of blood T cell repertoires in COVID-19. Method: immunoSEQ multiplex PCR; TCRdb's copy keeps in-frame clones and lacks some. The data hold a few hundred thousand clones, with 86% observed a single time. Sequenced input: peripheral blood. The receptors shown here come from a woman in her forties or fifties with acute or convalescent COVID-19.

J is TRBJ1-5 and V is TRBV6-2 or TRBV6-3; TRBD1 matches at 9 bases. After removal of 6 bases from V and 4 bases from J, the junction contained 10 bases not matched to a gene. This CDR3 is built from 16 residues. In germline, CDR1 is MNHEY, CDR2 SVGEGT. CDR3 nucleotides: TGTGCCAGCAGCTCCAGGAGACAGGGGGTAAATCAGCCCCAGCATTTT. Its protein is CASSSRRQGVNQPQHF.

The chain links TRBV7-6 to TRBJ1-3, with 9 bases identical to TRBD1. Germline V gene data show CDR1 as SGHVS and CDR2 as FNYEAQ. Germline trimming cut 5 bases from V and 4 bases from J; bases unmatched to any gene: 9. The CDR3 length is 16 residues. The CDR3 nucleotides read TGTGCCAGCAGCCCAGGACAGGGGCTGGGCGGAAACACCATATATTTT. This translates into CASSPGQGLGGNTIYF.

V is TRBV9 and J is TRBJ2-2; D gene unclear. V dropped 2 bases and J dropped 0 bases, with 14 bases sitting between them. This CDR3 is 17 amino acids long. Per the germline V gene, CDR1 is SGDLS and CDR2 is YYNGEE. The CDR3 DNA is TGTGCCAGCAGCGTCTCTGGAGCGACGGCGAACACCGGGGAGCTGTTTTTT. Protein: CASSVSGATANTGELFF.

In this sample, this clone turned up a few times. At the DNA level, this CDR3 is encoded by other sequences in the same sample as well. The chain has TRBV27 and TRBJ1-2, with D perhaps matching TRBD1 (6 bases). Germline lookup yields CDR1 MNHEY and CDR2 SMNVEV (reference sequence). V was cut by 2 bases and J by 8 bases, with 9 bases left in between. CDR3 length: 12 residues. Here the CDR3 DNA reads TGTGCCAGCAGTTTAGCAGGGGACGGCTACACCTTC. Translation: CASSLAGDGYTF.

In DNA, the CDR3 is TGTGCCAGCAGCCCCCACGGTAGCGGGAGGAGCAATGAGCAGTTCTTC. It is translated as CASSPHGSGRSNEQFF. The chain couples TRBV6-4 to TRBJ2-1; TRBD2 matches 10 bases. J was trimmed by 6 bases and V by 6 bases; bases with no gene match: 11. The germline gives CDR1 MRHNA, CDR2 SNTAGT. The CDR3 has 16 residues.

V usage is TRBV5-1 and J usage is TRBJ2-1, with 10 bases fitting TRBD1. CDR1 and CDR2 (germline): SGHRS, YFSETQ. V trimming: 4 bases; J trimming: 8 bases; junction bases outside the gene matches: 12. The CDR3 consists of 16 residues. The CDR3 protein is CASSVRPGTGVDEQFF. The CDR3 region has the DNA TGCGCCAGCAGCGTACGACCCGGGACAGGGGTGGATGAGCAGTTCTTC.

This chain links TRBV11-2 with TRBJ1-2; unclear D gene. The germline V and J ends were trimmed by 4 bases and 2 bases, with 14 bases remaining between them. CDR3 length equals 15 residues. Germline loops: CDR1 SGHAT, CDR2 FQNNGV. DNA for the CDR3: TGTGCCAGCAGCTCTCTAACCACTACCAACTATGGCTACACCTTC. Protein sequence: CASSSLTTTNYGYTF.

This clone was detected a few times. CDR3 nucleotides: TGTGCCAGCGCGGGACTAGCGGGATTCCAAGAGACCCAGTACTTC. Translated, it gives CASAGLAGFQETQYF. The chain is built from TRBV28 and TRBJ2-5, with 13 bases aligning to TRBD2. CDR3 length: 15 residues. The V gene's germline CDR1 is MDHEN and CDR2 SYDVKM. V lost 8 bases to trimming and J lost 1 base; unmatched junction nucleotides: 4.

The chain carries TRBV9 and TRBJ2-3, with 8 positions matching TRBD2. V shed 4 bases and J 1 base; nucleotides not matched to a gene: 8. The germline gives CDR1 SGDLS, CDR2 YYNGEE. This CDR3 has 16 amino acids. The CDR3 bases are TGTGCCAGCAGCATTGGACTAGCTCAACGCACAGATACGCAGTATTTT. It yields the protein CASSIGLAQRTDTQYF.

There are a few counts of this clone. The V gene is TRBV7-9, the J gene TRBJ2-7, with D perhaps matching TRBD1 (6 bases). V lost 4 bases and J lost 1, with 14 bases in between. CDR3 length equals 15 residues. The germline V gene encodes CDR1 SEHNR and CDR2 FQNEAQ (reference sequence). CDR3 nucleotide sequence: TGTGCCAGCAGCTCCGGGACACTCCTGTCCTACGAGCAGTACTTC. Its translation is CASSSGTLLSYEQYF.

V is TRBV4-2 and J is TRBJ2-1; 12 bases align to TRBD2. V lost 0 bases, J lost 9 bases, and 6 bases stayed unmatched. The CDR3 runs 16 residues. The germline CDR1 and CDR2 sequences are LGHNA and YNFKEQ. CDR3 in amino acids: CASSQESLAGGREQFF. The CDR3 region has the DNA TGTGCCAGCAGCCAAGAGTCCCTAGCGGGAGGGCGTGAGCAGTTCTTC.

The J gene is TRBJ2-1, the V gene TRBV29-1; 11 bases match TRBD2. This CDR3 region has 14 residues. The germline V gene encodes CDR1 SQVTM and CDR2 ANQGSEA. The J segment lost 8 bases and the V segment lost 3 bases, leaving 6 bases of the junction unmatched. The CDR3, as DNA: TGCAGCGTTGAGGTAGCGGGAGGGTGGGATGAGCAGTTCTTC. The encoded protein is CSVEVAGGWDEQFF.

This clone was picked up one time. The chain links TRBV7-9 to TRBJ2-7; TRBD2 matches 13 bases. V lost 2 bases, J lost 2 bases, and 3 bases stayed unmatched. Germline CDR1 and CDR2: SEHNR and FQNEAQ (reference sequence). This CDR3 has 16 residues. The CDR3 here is CASSLRGLAGPYEQYF. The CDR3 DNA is TGTGCCAGCAGCTTAAGGGGACTAGCGGGACCCTACGAGCAGTACTTC.

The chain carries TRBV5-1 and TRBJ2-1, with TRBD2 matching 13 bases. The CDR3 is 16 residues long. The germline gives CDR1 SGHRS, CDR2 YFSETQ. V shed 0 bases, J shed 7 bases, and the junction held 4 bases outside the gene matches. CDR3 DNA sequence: TGCGCCAGCAGCTTGGGACTAGCGGGAGGTTCGAATGAGCAGTTCTTC. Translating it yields CASSLGLAGGSNEQFF.

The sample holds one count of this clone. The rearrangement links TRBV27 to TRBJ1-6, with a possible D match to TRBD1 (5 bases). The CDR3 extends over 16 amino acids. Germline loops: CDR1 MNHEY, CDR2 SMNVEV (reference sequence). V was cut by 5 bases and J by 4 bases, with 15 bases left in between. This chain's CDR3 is CASSAMGEGYNSPLHF. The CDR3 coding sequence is TGTGCCAGCAGTGCCATGGGGGAGGGGTATAATTCACCCCTCCACTTT.

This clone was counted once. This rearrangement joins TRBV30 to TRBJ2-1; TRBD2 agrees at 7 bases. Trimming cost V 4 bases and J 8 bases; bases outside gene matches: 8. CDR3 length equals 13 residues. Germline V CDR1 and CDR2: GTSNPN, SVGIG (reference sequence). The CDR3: CAWMELAVHEQFF. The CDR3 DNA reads TGTGCCTGGATGGAGCTAGCGGTACATGAGCAGTTCTTC.

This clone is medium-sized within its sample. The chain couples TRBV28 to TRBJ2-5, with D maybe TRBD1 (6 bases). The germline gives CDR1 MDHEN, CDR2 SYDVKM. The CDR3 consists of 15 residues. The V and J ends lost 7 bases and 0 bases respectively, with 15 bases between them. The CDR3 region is CASKNEDRYQETQYF. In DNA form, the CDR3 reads TGTGCCAGCAAAAACGAAGACAGGTACCAAGAGACCCAGTACTTC.

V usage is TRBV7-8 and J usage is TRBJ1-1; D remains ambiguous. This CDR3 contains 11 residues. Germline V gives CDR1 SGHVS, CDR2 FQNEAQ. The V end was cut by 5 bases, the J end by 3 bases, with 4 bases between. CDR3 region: CASSRYTEAFF. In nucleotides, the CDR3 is TGTGCCAGCAGCCGCTACACTGAAGCTTTCTTT.

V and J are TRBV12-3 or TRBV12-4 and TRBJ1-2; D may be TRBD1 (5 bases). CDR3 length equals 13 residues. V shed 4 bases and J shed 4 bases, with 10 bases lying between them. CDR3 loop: CASSSQVTYGYTF. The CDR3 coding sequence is TGTGCCAGCAGTTCACAGGTTACCTATGGCTACACCTTC.

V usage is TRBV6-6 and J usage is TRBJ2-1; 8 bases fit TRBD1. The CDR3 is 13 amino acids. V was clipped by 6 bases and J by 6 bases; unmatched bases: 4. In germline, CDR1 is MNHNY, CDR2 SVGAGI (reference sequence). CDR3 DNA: TGTGCCAGCAGCACCGACAGGGGCAATGAGCAGTTCTTC. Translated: CASSTDRGNEQFF.

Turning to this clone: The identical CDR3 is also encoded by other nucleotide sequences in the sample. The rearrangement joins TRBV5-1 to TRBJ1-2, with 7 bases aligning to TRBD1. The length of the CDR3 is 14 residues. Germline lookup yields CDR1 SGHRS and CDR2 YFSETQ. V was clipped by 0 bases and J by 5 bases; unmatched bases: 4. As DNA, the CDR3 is TGCGCCAGCAGCTTGGACAGGGGTGGATATGGCTACACCTTC. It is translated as CASSLDRGGYGYTF.